These T cell receptor beta chains were read from a single sample in a study of cytomegalovirus exposure and HLA in healthy donors. TCRdb's copy holds only in-frame clones and misses some; the assay was immunoSEQ multiplex PCR. This repertoire shows fewer than 400,000 clones, 88% found once; its top ten account for roughly 0.88%. The source material was PBMCs. All receptors derive from a man aged 25 to 40 in good health and CMV-seronegative. The CDR3 runs from the conserved cysteine through the conserved F or W. Each record gives: D gene, J gene, V gene, CDR3 length, clone size, CDR3 DNA, CDR3 protein. A D gene is named only where the DNA matches it firmly. Clone sizes are given selectively: once, few, many, or a class where the clone is expanded.

>-|TRBJ1-6|TRBV4-1|14|few
TGCGCCAGCAGCCATTTACAGGGCAATTCACCCCTCCACTTT
CASSHLQGNSPLHF
>-|TRBJ1-3|TRBV4-2|14|-
TGTGCCAGCAGCCAACAGGGATTCAGAAACACCATATATTTT
CASSQQGFRNTIYF
>-|TRBJ1-5|TRBV28|17|-
TGTGCCAGCAGTAAACCTCGCCGACAGATTAGCAATCAGCCCCAGCATTTT
CASSKPRRQISNQPQHF
>-|TRBJ1-3|TRBV7-9|17|-
TGTGCCAGCAGCTTAGATCAGGGTCGGGTATACGGAAACACCATATATTTT
CASSLDQGRVYGNTIYF
>-|TRBJ2-5|TRBV5-1|17|-
TGCGCCAGCAGCTTGTTGCGACGCAGGGGTGATGGGGAGACCCAGTACTTC
CASSLLRRRGDGETQYF
>TRBD2|TRBJ2-5|TRBV11-2|14|-
TGTGCCAGCAGCTTCTCGGGAGGCCAAGAGACCCAGTACTTC
CASSFSGGQETQYF
>-|TRBJ1-2|TRBV2|13|-
TGTGCCAGCAGTTCAAGCGTAAACTATGGCTACACCTTC
CASSSSVNYGYTF
>-|TRBJ1-2|TRBV2|18|few
TGTGCCAGCAGTGAAGTATATAGGTCCGCAGCAAGGGGTAGTGGCTACACCTTC
CASSEVYRSAARGSGYTF
>-|TRBJ2-5|TRBV4-1|14|-
TGCGCCAGCAGCCACGGGATAACTGAAGAGACCCAGTACTTC
CASSHGITEETQYF
>TRBD2|TRBJ2-1|TRBV10-2|15|-
TGCGCCAGCAGACAACTAGCGGGAATCTACAATGAGCAGTTCTTC
CASRQLAGIYNEQFF
>TRBD1|TRBJ1-5|TRBV11-3|19|once
TGTGCCAGCAGCTTTCCGGGACAGAGACATGCAAATAGCAATCAGCCCCAGCATTTT
CASSFPGQRHANSNQPQHF
>TRBD1|TRBJ2-7|TRBV11-2|15|-
TGTGCCAGCAGCCCGAGGGACAGGGCCCCCTACGAGCAGTACTTC
CASSPRDRAPYEQYF
>TRBD1|TRBJ2-7|TRBV5-1|15|-
TGCGCCAGCACCCCGGACAGGGGAGGGTCCTACGAGCAGTACTTC
CASTPDRGGSYEQYF
>-|TRBJ2-7|TRBV15|14|once
TGTGCCACCAGCAGAGGGCGGGGTGTGGGCGAGCAGTACTTC
CATSRGRGVGEQYF
>TRBD1|TRBJ2-5|TRBV2|14|-
TGTGCCAGCAGTGACAGGGGGCTATTGGAGACCCAGTACTTC
CASSDRGLLETQYF